These 12 T cell receptor beta chains share one sample of origin, sequenced in a study of cytomegalovirus exposure and HLA in healthy donors. 60 Vbeta and 13 Jbeta primers were used in PCR. Some clones are missing from TCRdb's copy, which holds only in-frame ones; the method was immunoSEQ multiplex PCR. The sample yields 99,000 or so clones, over 75% seen once. Sequenced sample: PBMCs. The receptors come from a woman in her thirties or forties in good health and CMV-seropositive.

In its sample, this clone was seen a few times. CDR3 nucleotide sequence: TGTGCCAGAAGCTTGACTAGGGGGACGGACCTCTCTAACACTGAAGCTTTCTTT. Its protein is CARSLTRGTDLSNTEAFF. The chain is built from TRBV5-3 and TRBJ1-1, with a possible D match to TRBD1 (6 bases). TRBV5-3 is recorded as an ORF, its role being uncertain. The length of the CDR3 is 18 residues. Trimming took 1 base from V and 2 from J, leaving 21 bases between them.

The chain combines TRBV7-9 with TRBJ2-7; TRBD1 is a possible D gene (6 bases). Germline values: CDR1 SEHNR, CDR2 FQNEAQ (reference sequence). This CDR3 is built from 14 residues. V gave up 2 bases and J gave up 1 base, with 9 bases separating them. CDR3 in DNA: TGTGCCAGCAGCTTAACAGGGAGATCCTACGAGCAGTACTTC. It is translated as CASSLTGRSYEQYF.

This clone appeared a single time. This CDR3 is CASSPRVYEQYF. The CDR3 DNA reads as TGTGCCAGCAGCCCCAGGGTTTACGAGCAGTACTTC. The J gene is TRBJ2-7, the V gene TRBV11-3; tentative D call: TRBD1 (5 bases). Germline assignment: CDR1 SGHNT and CDR2 YENEEA. The V and J ends lost 5 bases and 4 bases respectively, with 9 bases between them. CDR3 length: 12 amino acids.

V and J are TRBV7-9 and TRBJ2-7; a weak D match, TRBD2 (6 bases). The CDR3 contains 12 residues. Trimming stripped 4 bases from V and 6 bases from J, with 10 bases between. The germline CDR1 and CDR2 sequences are SEHNR and FQNEAQ (reference sequence). As DNA, the CDR3 is TGTGCCAGCAGCTCCGGGGGAAGCGAGCAGTACTTC. The encoded protein is CASSSGGSEQYF.

This rearrangement joins TRBV4-3 to TRBJ1-1, with unresolved D. CDR1 LGHNA and CDR2 YSLEER come from the germline V gene. Trimming removed 0 bases at V and 3 bases at J, with 11 bases between. This CDR3 comprises 15 residues. The CDR3 nucleotides read TGCGCCAGCAGCCAAGATCCCGACCGGGACACTGAAGCTTTCTTT. Protein: CASSQDPDRDTEAFF.

This chain connects TRBV10-1 to TRBJ1-1; D unclear. Germline CDR1 is WNHNN and CDR2 is SYGVQD (reference sequence). V shed 0 bases and J shed 0 bases, with 8 bases lying between them. The CDR3 runs 15 residues. CDR3 coding DNA: TGCGCCAGCAGTGAGTCAGGCGGAATGAACACTGAAGCTTTCTTT. Amino acid sequence: CASSESGGMNTEAFF.

This clone has just one count. The chain links TRBV7-3 to TRBJ2-1; D is ambiguous. Per germline, CDR1 SGHTA and CDR2 FQGTGA. This CDR3 region has 15 residues. V was pared by 2 bases and J by 0 bases, with 8 bases between. DNA for the CDR3: TGTGCCAGCAGCTTACAACGTAGCTCCTACAATGAGCAGTTCTTC. Translation: CASSLQRSSYNEQFF.

The gene calls are TRBV7-2 and TRBJ2-3; D uncertain. Trimming pared 5 bases from V and 3 bases from J, leaving 9 bases between. This CDR3 comprises 13 residues. Germline assignment: CDR1 SGHTA and CDR2 FQGNSA. The chain's CDR3 is CASSVTWTDTQYF. The CDR3 DNA reads TGTGCCAGCAGCGTGACATGGACAGATACGCAGTATTTT.

The gene calls are TRBV10-2 and TRBJ1-1; D is possibly TRBD1 (5 bases). The CDR3 extends over 14 amino acids. Looked up from germline, CDR1 is WSHSY and CDR2 is SAAADI. Trimming stripped 6 bases from V and 3 bases from J, with 14 bases between. The CDR3 protein is CASSGGPWDTEAFF. The CDR3 DNA reads as TGCGCCAGCAGCGGGGGTCCATGGGACACTGAAGCTTTCTTT.

The genes are TRBV27 and TRBJ2-1, with 8 nucleotides matching TRBD1. J was trimmed by 7 bases and V by 5 bases; bases with no gene match: 16. This CDR3 has 17 amino acids. Looked up from germline, CDR1 is MNHEY and CDR2 is SMNVEV (reference sequence). The chain's CDR3 is CASSQYIQGASGNEQFF. The CDR3 coding sequence is TGTGCCAGCAGTCAATATATTCAGGGGGCTTCGGGGAATGAGCAGTTCTTC.

There are a few counts of this clone. V and J are TRBV19 and TRBJ2-1; 9 nucleotides align to TRBD2. CDR3 size: 14 residues. J was trimmed by 9 bases and V by 10 bases; bases with no gene match: 13. CDR1 is LNHDA and CDR2 is SQIVND in the germline V gene (reference sequence). The CDR3 sequence: CATTPGLAFREQFF. DNA for the CDR3: TGTGCCACAACACCGGGACTAGCTTTCCGTGAGCAGTTCTTC.

The CDR3 loop is CASSSSFPRDRDSPLHF. For the CDR3, the DNA is TGTGCCAGCTCATCTAGTTTCCCCCGGGACAGAGATTCACCCCTCCACTTT. The V gene is TRBV18, the J gene TRBJ1-6; 7 positions agree with TRBD1. V shed 5 bases, J shed 8 bases, and the junction held 15 bases outside the gene matches. The germline gives CDR1 KGHSH, CDR2 LQKENI. This CDR3 has 17 amino acids.